The rows below give T cell receptor beta chains drawn from one sample of a study of blood T cell repertoires in COVID-19. Measured with immunoSEQ multiplex PCR; TCRdb has only the in-frame clones, and not every one. Of around 94,000 clones in the sample, around 90% were seen once. The source material was peripheral blood. These receptors were collected from a man in his fifties or sixties with active or convalescent COVID-19. CDR3s include the opening cysteine and the closing phenylalanine or tryptophan. A D gene is named only where the DNA matches it firmly. Size values are once, few and many counts, or a class for expanded clones, and some rows have none.

v_gene: TRBV7-2
j_gene: TRBJ2-7
abundance: .
d_gene: TRBD1
CDR3aa: CASSLAGTEGPYEQYF
CDR3nt: TGTGCCAGCAGCTTAGCTGGGACAGAGGGACCCTACGAGCAGTACTTC

v_gene: TRBV2
j_gene: TRBJ2-5
abundance: .
d_gene: .
CDR3aa: CASSRQLETQYF
CDR3nt: TGTGCCAGCAGTCGACAGCTAGAGACCCAGTACTTC

v_gene: TRBV6-4
j_gene: TRBJ2-1
abundance: .
d_gene: .
CDR3aa: CASRTETGAYNEQFF
CDR3nt: TGTGCCAGCAGAACGGAAACAGGAGCCTACAATGAGCAGTTCTTC

v_gene: TRBV27
j_gene: TRBJ2-7
abundance: .
d_gene: TRBD1
CDR3aa: CASSFGRPGQGFEQYF
CDR3nt: TGTGCCAGCAGTTTCGGCCGCCCGGGACAGGGCTTCGAGCAGTACTTC

v_gene: TRBV11-2
j_gene: TRBJ1-6
abundance: .
d_gene: TRBD1
CDR3aa: CASSLGQGGNSPLHF
CDR3nt: TGTGCCAGCAGCTTAGGACAGGGAGGTAATTCACCCCTCCACTTT

v_gene: TRBV4-3
j_gene: TRBJ2-7
abundance: once
d_gene: TRBD1
CDR3aa: CASSQGLTGGDTQYF
CDR3nt: TGCGCCAGCAGCCAAGGTCTGACAGGGGGGGATACGCAGTACTTC

v_gene: TRBV2
j_gene: TRBJ1-5
abundance: .
d_gene: .
CDR3aa: CASKAGGNQPQHF
CDR3nt: TGTGCCAGCAAGGCTGGAGGGAATCAGCCCCAGCATTTT

v_gene: TRBV12-3/TRBV12-4
j_gene: TRBJ1-1
abundance: .
d_gene: .
CDR3aa: CASSLRGSAEAFF
CDR3nt: TGTGCCAGCAGTTTACGGGGGAGTGCTGAAGCTTTCTTT

v_gene: TRBV6-5
j_gene: TRBJ2-3
abundance: .
d_gene: .
CDR3aa: CASSTRQVRTDTQYF
CDR3nt: TGTGCCAGCAGTACTCGACAGGTACGCACAGATACGCAGTATTTT

v_gene: TRBV7-8
j_gene: TRBJ1-1
abundance: .
d_gene: .
CDR3aa: CASSLVVTPNTEAFF
CDR3nt: TGTGCCAGCAGCTTAGTGGTCACACCGAACACTGAAGCTTTCTTT

v_gene: TRBV19
j_gene: TRBJ2-1
abundance: .
d_gene: TRBD2
CDR3aa: CASSLAGGRNEQFF
CDR3nt: TGTGCCAGTAGCCTAGCGGGGGGGCGAAATGAGCAGTTCTTC

v_gene: TRBV7-8
j_gene: TRBJ1-5
abundance: .
d_gene: .
CDR3aa: CASSLAQGQPQHF
CDR3nt: TGTGCCAGCAGCTTGGCCCAGGGTCAGCCCCAGCATTTT

v_gene: TRBV5-4
j_gene: TRBJ2-5
abundance: .
d_gene: .
CDR3aa: CASSLALETQYF
CDR3nt: TGTGCCAGCAGCTTGGCCCTTGAGACCCAGTACTTC

v_gene: TRBV7-9
j_gene: TRBJ1-1
abundance: .
d_gene: .
CDR3aa: CASSSRGQTDSEAFF
CDR3nt: TGTGCCAGCAGCTCCCGTGGGCAGACGGACTCGGAAGCTTTCTTT

v_gene: TRBV7-9
j_gene: TRBJ2-7
abundance: many
d_gene: .
CDR3aa: CASSDNYEQYF
CDR3nt: TGTGCCAGCAGCGACAACTACGAGCAGTACTTC

v_gene: TRBV5-1
j_gene: TRBJ1-1
abundance: once
d_gene: TRBD1
CDR3aa: CASIGQENTEAFF
CDR3nt: TGCGCCAGCATCGGACAGGAGAACACTGAAGCTTTCTTT

v_gene: TRBV5-1
j_gene: TRBJ1-4
abundance: .
d_gene: TRBD1
CDR3aa: CASRAGTGTPEKLFF
CDR3nt: TGCGCCAGCAGAGCCGGGACAGGGACCCCTGAAAAACTGTTTTTT

v_gene: TRBV7-2
j_gene: TRBJ2-5
abundance: .
d_gene: .
CDR3aa: CASRAGGGETQYF
CDR3nt: TGTGCCAGCAGGGCCGGAGGAGGAGAGACCCAGTACTTC

v_gene: TRBV2
j_gene: TRBJ2-5
abundance: .
d_gene: TRBD2
CDR3aa: CASSEVIAGSGETQYF
CDR3nt: TGTGCCAGCAGTGAAGTAATAGCGGGGAGTGGAGAGACCCAGTACTTC

v_gene: TRBV10-1
j_gene: TRBJ2-3
abundance: .
d_gene: .
CDR3aa: CASSEGHSTDTQYF
CDR3nt: TGCGCCAGCAGTGAGGGGCACAGCACAGATACGCAGTATTTT

v_gene: TRBV30
j_gene: TRBJ1-5
abundance: .
d_gene: .
CDR3aa: CAWSRASDQPQHF
CDR3nt: TGTGCCTGGAGCCGAGCAAGTGATCAGCCCCAGCATTTT

v_gene: TRBV28
j_gene: TRBJ1-4
abundance: .
d_gene: .
CDR3aa: CASSTSGKLFF
CDR3nt: TGTGCCAGCAGCACGTCGGGAAAACTGTTTTTT

v_gene: TRBV7-9
j_gene: TRBJ1-3
abundance: .
d_gene: .
CDR3aa: CASSPLPRGAGNTIYF
CDR3nt: TGTGCCAGCAGCCCCCTCCCCAGAGGAGCAGGAAACACCATATATTTT

v_gene: TRBV28
j_gene: TRBJ1-2
abundance: few
d_gene: .
CDR3aa: CATTVGGIYGYTF
CDR3nt: TGTGCCACCACAGTCGGAGGGATCTATGGCTACACCTTC

v_gene: TRBV29-1
j_gene: TRBJ1-4
abundance: .
d_gene: TRBD1
CDR3aa: CSVGTGGGIEKLFF
CDR3nt: TGCAGCGTTGGGACAGGGGGAGGTATTGAAAAACTGTTTTTT

v_gene: TRBV7-9
j_gene: TRBJ2-7
abundance: .
d_gene: TRBD1
CDR3aa: CASSQHPTGAEQYF
CDR3nt: TGTGCCAGCAGCCAACACCCGACAGGGGCCGAGCAGTACTTC

v_gene: TRBV3-1/TRBV3-2
j_gene: TRBJ1-4
abundance: .
d_gene: .
CDR3aa: CASSQDWTPSTNEKLFF
CDR3nt: TGTGCCAGCAGCCAAGATTGGACACCTTCAACTAATGAAAAACTGTTTTTT

v_gene: TRBV27
j_gene: TRBJ2-1
abundance: .
d_gene: TRBD1
CDR3aa: CASSFGTGINEQFF
CDR3nt: TGTGCCAGCAGTTTCGGGACAGGAATCAATGAGCAGTTCTTC